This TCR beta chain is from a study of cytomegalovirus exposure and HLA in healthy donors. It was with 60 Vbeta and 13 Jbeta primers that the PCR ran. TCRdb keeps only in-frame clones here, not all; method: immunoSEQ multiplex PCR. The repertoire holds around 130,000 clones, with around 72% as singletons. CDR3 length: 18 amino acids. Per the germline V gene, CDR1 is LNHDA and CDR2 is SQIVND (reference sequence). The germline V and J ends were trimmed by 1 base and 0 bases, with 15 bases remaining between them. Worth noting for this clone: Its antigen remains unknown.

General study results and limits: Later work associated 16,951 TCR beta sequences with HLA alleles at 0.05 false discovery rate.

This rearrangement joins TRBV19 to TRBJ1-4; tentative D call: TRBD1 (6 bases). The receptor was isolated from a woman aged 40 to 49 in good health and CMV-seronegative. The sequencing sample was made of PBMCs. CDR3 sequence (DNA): TGTGCCAGTAGTATAGGACAGGACAGTCTTGCAACTAATGAAAAACTGTTTTTT. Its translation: CASSIGQDSLATNEKLFF.